Listed here is a single T cell receptor beta chain. This clonotype was seen more than once but under ten times. The antigen it recognizes is unknown. No much larger clone is present one base from it, and per-base qualities are unavailable. PBMCs were isolated by Ficoll-Paque density gradient centrifugation. The data stem from a study of T-cell memory formation after mild COVID-19 (dated by TCRdb to the early 2020s). Study-wide context: TCR sequence clusters from the two donors were largely donor specific. In a couple of donors, T-cell clones that expanded and contracted after mild COVID-19 were tracked by sequencing TCRalpha and TCRbeta repertoires over time. The cohort comprised two young, previously healthy adult volunteers, one female and one male.

Sequencing used an Illumina NovaSeq 6000. TCRalpha and TCRbeta cDNA libraries were built by 5'RACE with constant-segment primers, adding sample barcodes and unique molecular identifiers. Trizol reagent was used to extract RNA from every sample. The libraries were amplified in two PCR steps, and the second step added a second sample barcode and Illumina TruSeq adapters. Sequencing of the libraries was done on an Illumina NovaSeq, producing 2 x 150 bp paired-end reads. Per the source publication's procedure: Reads were demultiplexed and collapsed into UMI-guided consensus sequences with migec v1.2.7. With mixcr v2.1.11, UMI consensuses were aligned to TRA and TRB V and J templates and assembled into clonotypes. Expanded or contracted clonotypes were those called significant by both edgeR and NoisET, with noise models trained on biological replicates. For edgeR calls, the thresholds were a false discovery rate-adjusted p below 0.01 and a log2 fold-change of 1. PCA with hierarchical clustering of max-normalized trajectories of the 1000 most abundant clonotypes was used as exploratory dynamics analysis. The CD4 or CD8 phenotype of responding clones was assigned using the separately sequenced CD4+ and CD8+ repertoires. The public reads were quality trimmed at Q25 with fastp and then assembled into clones with MiXCR by TCRdb, keeping productive beta chains. Each CDR3 protein gets just one entry, which takes the most common genes and DNA from the rows behind it. These V and J calls derive from TCRdb rather than the authors' analysis. In this sample the table shows hundreds of thousands of distinct CDR3 sequences, approximately 7.6% of which occur a single time. The ten largest clones take up 20% to 25% of the sample.

The CDR3 holds 14 amino acids from the cysteine to the phenylalanine. Kept here is only the CDR3 DNA, which spans 42 bases and is read in frame from base 1. CDR1 SGHTA and CDR2 FQGNSA are derived from the germline V gene. V and J are truncated by 3 bases and 4 bases respectively, leaving an intervening sequence of 7 bases. Study-level results and caveats: Whether the second-wave clones peaking on day 37 were SARS-CoV-2 specific was not confirmed. Balanced CD4/CD8 phenotypes were observed for clones contracting from day 15 to 85, whereas a bias towards CD4+ was observed for a second wave of clones expanding from day 15 to 37. Contracting CD4+ clones turned up mainly in the CM and EM memory subsets, whereas EMRA was where CD8+ clones were enriched. The study covered only a couple of mild cases, and larger cohorts including severe cases with pre-infection samples were considered necessary. Some responding clones were found in pre-infection memory, which suggests that pre-existing cross-reactive memory T cells took part in the SARS-CoV-2 response.

Sequenced material: PBMCs or a T cell subset sorted from them (not recorded which). The sequence came from a man in his late teens or twenties who had mild COVID-19 (a few samples of this study predate the infection). The sample titles of this study are shuffled in the database, so cell type and time point are left out; the donor was told from shared clones. The rearrangement combines TRBV7-2 with TRBJ1-6; matching of 5 bases hints at TRBD1 as the D gene. The nucleotide sequence reads as follows: TGTGCCAGCAGCTTGGGGCCTTATAATTCACCCCTCCACTTT. Its protein is CASSLGPYNSPLHF.